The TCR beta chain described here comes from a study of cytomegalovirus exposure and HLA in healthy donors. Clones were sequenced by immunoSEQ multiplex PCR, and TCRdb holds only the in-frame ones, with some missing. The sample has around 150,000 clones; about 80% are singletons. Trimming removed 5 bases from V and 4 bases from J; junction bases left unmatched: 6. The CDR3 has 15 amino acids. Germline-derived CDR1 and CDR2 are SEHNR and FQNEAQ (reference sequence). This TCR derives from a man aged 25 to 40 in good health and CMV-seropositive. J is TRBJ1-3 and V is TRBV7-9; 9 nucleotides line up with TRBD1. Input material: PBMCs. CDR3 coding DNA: TGTGCCAGCAGCCCGGAGGGGACAGGGGGAAACACCATATATTTT. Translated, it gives CASSPEGTGGNTIYF.